This TCR beta chain was captured in a study of regulatory T cells in long-lasting Graves disease. Study results and caveats: Sample size, which was small, may have reduced accuracy. The TCR repertoire of persistent Graves' patients was less diverse than that of newly diagnosed ones. Peripheral blood was the sole material, not thyroid tissue.

Arm-PCR of CDR3 regions and iRepertoire HTBI primers were used to build TCR beta libraries. One entry per CDR3 protein results from TCRdb running MiXCR on the multiplex PCR reads. The repertoire holds 400,000 to 500,000 distinct CDR3 sequences, with approximately 23% as singletons. Noted time point: persistent/refractory GD, antithyroid drugs over 5 years with positive TRAb. PBMC RNA served as the TCR library source. Those enrolled as patients came out of an endocrinology department in Xi'an, China. This clonotype was observed at least ten times. The antigen is not known. Trimming stripped 3 bases from V and 8 bases from J, with 11 bases between. The germline gives CDR1 MNHGY, CDR2 SVAAGI. The CDR3 sequence is 14 residues long.

J is TRBJ1-6 and V is TRBV6-9; the D is unclear. Sequencing used peripheral blood mononuclear cells (PBMCs), obtained when the disease was refractory, from a patient treated with antithyroid drugs. This clonotype was sampled from a female donor with Graves disease. This CDR3 is CASSYGQAHSPLHF. The CDR3 coding sequence is TGTGCCAGCAGTTACGGGCAGGCCCATTCACCCCTCCACTTT.